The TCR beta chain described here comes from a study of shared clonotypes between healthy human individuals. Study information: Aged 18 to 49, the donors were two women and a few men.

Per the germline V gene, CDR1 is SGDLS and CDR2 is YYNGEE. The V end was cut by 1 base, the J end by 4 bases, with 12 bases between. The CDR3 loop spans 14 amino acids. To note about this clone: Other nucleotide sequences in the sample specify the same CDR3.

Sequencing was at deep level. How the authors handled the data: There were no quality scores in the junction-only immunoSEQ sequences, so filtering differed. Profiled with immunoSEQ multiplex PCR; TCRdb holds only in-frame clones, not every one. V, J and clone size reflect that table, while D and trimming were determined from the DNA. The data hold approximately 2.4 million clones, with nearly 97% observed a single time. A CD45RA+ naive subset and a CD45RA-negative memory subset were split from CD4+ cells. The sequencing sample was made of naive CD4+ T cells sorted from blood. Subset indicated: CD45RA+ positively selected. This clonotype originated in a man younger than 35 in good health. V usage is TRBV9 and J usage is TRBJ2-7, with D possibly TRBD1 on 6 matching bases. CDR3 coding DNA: TGTGCCAGCAGCGTAACACAGGGTGCATACGAGCAGTACTTC. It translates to CASSVTQGAYEQYF.